This T cell receptor (beta chain) was found in a study of OX40 agonist ivuxolimab in advanced cancers. Study-level information: One hepatocellular carcinoma and a couple of cutaneous melanoma patients partially responded. Study conclusions and caveats: Clonal expansion was among the lowest in partial responders at 0.1-3.0 mg/kg, especially CD8+. CD4+ and CD8+ blood T cells expanded clonally by week 6 at 0.1 to 3.0 mg/kg.

As to this clone: Its antigen is as yet unknown.

At cycle 4 day 1, cycle 7 day 1, and baseline, blood was sampled. The CDR3 covers 13 residues. From germline, CDR1 is SGHDT and CDR2 YYEEEE. Deletions cut 0 bases from V and 5 bases from J, with 9 bases between. The assay was immunoSEQ multiplex PCR, and TCRdb's table has in-frame clones only and misses some. Here the sample spans 65,000 to 95,000 clones, roughly 90% being singletons. The sequence was collected from an adult with an advanced solid tumor such as melanoma, head and neck, liver or kidney cancer. The chain links TRBV5-6 to TRBJ2-7; D not certain. The specimen comprised CD4+ or CD8+ T cells sorted from blood, sampled in a trial of the OX40 agonist ivuxolimab. This chain's CDR3 is CASSLGQHDEQYF. The CDR3 nucleotides are TGTGCCAGCAGCTTGGGGCAGCACGACGAGCAGTACTTC.